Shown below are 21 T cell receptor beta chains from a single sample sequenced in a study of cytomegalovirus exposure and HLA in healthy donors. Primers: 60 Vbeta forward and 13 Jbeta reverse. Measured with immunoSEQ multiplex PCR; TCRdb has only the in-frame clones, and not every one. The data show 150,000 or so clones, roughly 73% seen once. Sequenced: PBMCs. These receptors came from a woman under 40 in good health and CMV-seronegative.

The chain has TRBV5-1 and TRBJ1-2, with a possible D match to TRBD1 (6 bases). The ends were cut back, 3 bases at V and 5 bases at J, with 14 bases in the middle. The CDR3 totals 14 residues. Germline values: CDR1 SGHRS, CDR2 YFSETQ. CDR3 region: CASSWLTGDYGYTF. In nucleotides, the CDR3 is TGCGCCAGCAGCTGGTTGACAGGCGATTATGGCTACACCTTC.

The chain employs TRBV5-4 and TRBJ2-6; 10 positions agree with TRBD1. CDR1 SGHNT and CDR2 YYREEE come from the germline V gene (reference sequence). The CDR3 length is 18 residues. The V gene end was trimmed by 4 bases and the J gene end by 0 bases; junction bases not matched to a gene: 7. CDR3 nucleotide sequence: TGTGCCAGCAGCCTCCGGGACAGGGGCCACTCTGGGGCCAACGTCCTGACTTTC. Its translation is CASSLRDRGHSGANVLTF.

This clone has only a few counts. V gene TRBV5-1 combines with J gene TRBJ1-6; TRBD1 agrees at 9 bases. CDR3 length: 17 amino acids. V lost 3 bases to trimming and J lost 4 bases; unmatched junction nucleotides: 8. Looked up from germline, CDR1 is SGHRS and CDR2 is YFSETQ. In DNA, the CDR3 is TGCGCCAGCAGCTACACCGGGACAGGGCCTTATAATTCACCCCTCCACTTT. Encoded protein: CASSYTGTGPYNSPLHF.

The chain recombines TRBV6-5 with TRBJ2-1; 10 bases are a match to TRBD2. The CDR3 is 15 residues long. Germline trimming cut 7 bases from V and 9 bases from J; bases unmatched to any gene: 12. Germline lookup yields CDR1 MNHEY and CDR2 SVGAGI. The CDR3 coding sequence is TGTGCCAGCAATATAGCGGGGGGAAGTCTGGGTGAGCAGTTCTTC. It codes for CASNIAGGSLGEQFF.

The CDR3 sequence: CSVGPAGGGYEQYF. The CDR3 DNA is TGCAGCGTTGGCCCAGCCGGGGGGGGCTACGAGCAGTACTTC. This rearrangement joins TRBV29-1 to TRBJ2-7, with TRBD2 identical over 8 bases. This CDR3 region has 14 residues. Germline-derived CDR1 and CDR2 are SQVTM and ANQGSEA. J lost 3 bases, V lost 4 bases, and 8 bases had no gene match.

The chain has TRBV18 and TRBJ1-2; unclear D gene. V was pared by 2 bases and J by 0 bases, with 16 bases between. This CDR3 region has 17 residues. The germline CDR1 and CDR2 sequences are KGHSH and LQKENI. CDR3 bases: TGTGCCAGCTCACCATTCCCACTGGGCCCAGCTAACTATGGCTACACCTTC. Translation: CASSPFPLGPANYGYTF.

The CDR3 protein is CASSSSRDYHNSPLHF. The CDR3 DNA follows: TGTGCCAGCAGCTCCTCGCGGGACTACCATAATTCACCCCTCCACTTT. The rearrangement joins TRBV7-4 to TRBJ1-6, with D possibly TRBD1 on 5 matching bases. V was trimmed by 4 bases and J by 5 bases, leaving 15 bases between them. The CDR3 is made up of 16 amino acids. In germline, CDR1 is SGHVT, CDR2 SQSDAQ. Looking up the rest from reference TRBV7-4 and TRBJ1-6 gives the full variable domain: GAGVSQSPRYKVAKRGRDVALRCDSISGHVTLYWYRQTLGQGSEVLTYSQSDAQRDKSGRPSGRFSAERPERSVSTLKIQRTEQGDSAVYLCASSSSRDYHNSPLHFGNGTRLTVT.

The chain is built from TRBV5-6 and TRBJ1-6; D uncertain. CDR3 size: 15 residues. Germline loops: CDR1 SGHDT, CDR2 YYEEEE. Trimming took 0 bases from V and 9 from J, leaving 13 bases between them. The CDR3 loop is CASSLERRGSSPLHF. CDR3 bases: TGTGCCAGCAGCTTGGAACGACGAGGATCTTCACCCCTCCACTTT.

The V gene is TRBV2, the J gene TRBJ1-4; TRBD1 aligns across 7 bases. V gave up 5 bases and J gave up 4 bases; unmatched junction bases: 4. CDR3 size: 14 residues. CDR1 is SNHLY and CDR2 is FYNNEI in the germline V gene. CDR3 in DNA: TGTGCCAGCAGTCGACAGGGCAGTAATGAAAAACTGTTTTTT. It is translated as CASSRQGSNEKLFF.

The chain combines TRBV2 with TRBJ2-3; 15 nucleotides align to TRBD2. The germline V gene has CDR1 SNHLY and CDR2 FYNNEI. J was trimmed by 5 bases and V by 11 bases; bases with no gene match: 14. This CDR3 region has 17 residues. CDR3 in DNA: TGTGCCGTGACTAGGGGGATGGGACTAGCGGGGGGAGATACGCAGTATTTT. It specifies CAVTRGMGLAGGDTQYF.

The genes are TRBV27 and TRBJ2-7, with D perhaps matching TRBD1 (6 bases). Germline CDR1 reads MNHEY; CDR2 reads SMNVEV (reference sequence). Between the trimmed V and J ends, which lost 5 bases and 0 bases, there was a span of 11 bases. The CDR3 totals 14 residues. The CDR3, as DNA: TGTGCCAGCAGTCCCAACAGGGTCTCCTACGAGCAGTACTTC. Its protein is CASSPNRVSYEQYF.

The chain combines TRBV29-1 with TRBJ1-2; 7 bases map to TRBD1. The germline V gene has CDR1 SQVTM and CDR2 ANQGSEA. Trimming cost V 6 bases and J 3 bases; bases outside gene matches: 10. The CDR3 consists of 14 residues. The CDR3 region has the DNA TGCAGCGTCGGACAGGCCCAGGAGTACTATGGCTACACCTTC. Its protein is CSVGQAQEYYGYTF.

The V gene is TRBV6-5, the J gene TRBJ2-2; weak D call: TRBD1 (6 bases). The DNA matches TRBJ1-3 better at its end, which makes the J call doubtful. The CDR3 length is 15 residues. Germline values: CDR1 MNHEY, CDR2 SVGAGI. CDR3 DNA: TGTGCCAGCAGTACCGGACAGATCTCTGGAAACACCATATATTTT. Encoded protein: CASSTGQISGNTIYF.

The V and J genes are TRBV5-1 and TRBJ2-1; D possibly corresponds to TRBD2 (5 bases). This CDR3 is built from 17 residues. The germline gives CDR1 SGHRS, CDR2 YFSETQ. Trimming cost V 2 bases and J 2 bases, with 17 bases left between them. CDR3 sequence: CASSFARGYAPYNEQFF. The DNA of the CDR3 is TGCGCCAGCAGCTTCGCCCGGGGATACGCACCCTACAATGAGCAGTTCTTC.

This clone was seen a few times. The CDR3 sequence is CASSLAGVGNTEAFF. The CDR3, as DNA: TGTGCCAGCAGTTTAGCAGGGGTGGGGAACACTGAAGCTTTCTTT. V is TRBV27 and J is TRBJ1-1; perhaps TRBD1 as D (6 bases). V shed 2 bases and J shed 1 base, with 11 bases lying between them. This CDR3 has 15 amino acids. Germline assignment: CDR1 MNHEY and CDR2 SMNVEV (reference sequence).

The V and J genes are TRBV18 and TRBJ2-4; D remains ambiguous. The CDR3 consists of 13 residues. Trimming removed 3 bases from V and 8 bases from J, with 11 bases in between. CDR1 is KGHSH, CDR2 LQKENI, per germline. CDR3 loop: CASSPSTVDIQYF. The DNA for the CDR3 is TGTGCCAGCTCACCGTCTACCGTAGACATTCAGTACTTC.

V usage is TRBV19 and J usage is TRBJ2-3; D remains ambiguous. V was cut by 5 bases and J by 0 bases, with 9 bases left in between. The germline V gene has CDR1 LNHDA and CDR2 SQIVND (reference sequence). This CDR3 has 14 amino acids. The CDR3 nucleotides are TGTGCCAGTAGTCCTCTACCTAGCACAGATACGCAGTATTTT. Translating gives CASSPLPSTDTQYF.

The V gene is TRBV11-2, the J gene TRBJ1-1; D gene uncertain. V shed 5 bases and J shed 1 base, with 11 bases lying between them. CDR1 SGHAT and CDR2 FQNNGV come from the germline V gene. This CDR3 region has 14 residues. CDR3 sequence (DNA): TGTGCCAGCAGCCCTACTCTGAGGAACACTGAAGCTTTCTTT. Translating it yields CASSPTLRNTEAFF.

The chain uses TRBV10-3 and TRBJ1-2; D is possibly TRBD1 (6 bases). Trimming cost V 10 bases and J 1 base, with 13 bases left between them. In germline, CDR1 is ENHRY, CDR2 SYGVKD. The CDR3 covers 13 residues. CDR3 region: CATVDSLNYGYTF. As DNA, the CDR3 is TGTGCCACCGTGGACAGCCTTAACTATGGCTACACCTTC.

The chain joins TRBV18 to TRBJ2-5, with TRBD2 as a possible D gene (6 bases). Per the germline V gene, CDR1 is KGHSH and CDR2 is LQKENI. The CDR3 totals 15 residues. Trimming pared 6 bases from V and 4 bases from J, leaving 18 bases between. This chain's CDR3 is CASSRDSPRPETQYF. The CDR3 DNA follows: TGTGCCAGCTCCCGGGACTCGCCTAGGCCAGAGACCCAGTACTTC.

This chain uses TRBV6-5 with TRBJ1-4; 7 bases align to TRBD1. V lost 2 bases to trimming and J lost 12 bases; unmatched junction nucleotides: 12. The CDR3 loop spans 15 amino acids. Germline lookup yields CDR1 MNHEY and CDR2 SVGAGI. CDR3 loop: CASSYQPATGIELFF. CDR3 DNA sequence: TGTGCCAGCAGTTACCAACCCGCGACAGGGATTGAACTGTTTTTT.